This TCR beta chain was identified during a study of draining lymph node invasion in breast cancer. TCRdb fed the bulk RNA-seq reads into MiXCR, producing one record per CDR3 protein. The repertoire holds about 2,900 distinct CDR3 sequences, with 80% as singletons. Memory conventional CD4 T cells were sorted as CD4+ CD45RA- CD25- cells. Metastatic tumor cells present or absent defined invaded versus non-invaded nodes. This clonotype has more than one count but fewer than ten. The target antigen is unknown. Findings and caveats of the study: Only two patients allowed tracking of the tumor's top-100 clones.

The CDR3 has 12 residues. CDR1 and CDR2 (germline): MNHEY, SVGEGT. Deletions cut 8 bases from V and 0 bases from J, with 5 bases between. This TCR was sampled from a female donor with luminal breast cancer. V is TRBV6-2 or TRBV6-3 and J is TRBJ1-5; D unclear. Sequences were obtained from sorted memory CD4+ effector T cells from a lymph node. CDR3 DNA: TGTGCCAGCGGGTATAGCAATCAGCCCCAGCATTTT. It translates to CASGYSNQPQHF.